What follows are 5 T cell receptor beta chains derived from one specimen sequenced in a study of T cells in Graves' hyperthyroidism and ophthalmopathy. Regions amplified from RNA transcripts were the TCR beta CDR3 regions. Initially, a first-round RT-PCR of the TCR CDR3 employed the HTBI primer set. TCRdb redid the calling of the multiplex PCR reads with MiXCR, one entry per CDR3 protein. The table lists a few hundred thousand distinct CDR3 sequences, approximately 15% of them singletons. The sequencing input was blood. Receptors were obtained from a young woman with Graves' hyperthyroidism.

This clonotype has only a few counts. The CDR3 here is CASSDTGQANYEQYF. Here the CDR3 DNA reads TGCGCCAGCAGTGACACTGGACAGGCGAACTACGAGCAGTACTTC. The V call is TRBV5-1, the J call TRBJ2-7, with TRBD1 matching over 7 bases. The V and J ends lost 5 bases and 3 bases, in that order; junction bases with no gene match: 11. Germline V gene lookup returns CDR1 SGHRS and CDR2 YFSETQ. CDR3 size: 15 residues.

This clonotype was found a few times. The chain has TRBV20-1 and TRBJ1-2; D is undetermined. CDR1 is DFQATT and CDR2 is SNEGSKA in the germline V gene (reference sequence). CDR3 length equals 15 residues. With 0 bases removed from V and 0 bases from J, the gap between germline ends came to 11 bases. The CDR3 is CSAREQKPTNYGYTF. Here the CDR3 DNA reads TGCAGTGCTAGAGAACAGAAACCAACTAACTATGGCTACACCTTC.

Of note for this clonotype: This may stem from a read error, because a much larger clone lies one nucleotide away. The chain is built from TRBV3-1 and TRBJ2-7, with no clear D. The germline gives CDR1 LGHDT, CDR2 YNNKEL (reference sequence). The CDR3 is 14 amino acids. The CDR3 reads CASSQGVLRYEQCF. DNA of the CDR3: TGTGCCAGCAGCCAAGGGGTCTTACGCTACGAGCAGTGCTTC.

This clonotype came up many times. This rearrangement joins TRBV2 to TRBJ1-1, with D maybe TRBD1 (6 bases). V dropped 5 bases and J dropped 6 bases, with 10 bases sitting between them. This CDR3 has 12 residues. Looked up from germline, CDR1 is SNHLY and CDR2 is FYNNEI. The CDR3 sequence: CASSTDRAEAFF. DNA of the CDR3: TGTGCCAGCAGTACGGACAGAGCTGAAGCTTTCTTT.

This chain connects TRBV5-1 to TRBJ2-3, with D possibly TRBD1 on 5 matching bases. The CDR3 runs to 14 residues. The V and J ends lost 3 bases and 2 bases respectively, with 10 bases between them. Germline V lookup: CDR1 SGHRS, CDR2 YFSETQ. The CDR3 region is CASSSLGHTDTQYF. The CDR3 coding sequence is TGCGCCAGCAGCTCCCTGGGGCACACAGATACGCAGTATTTT.